The next 28 T cell receptor beta chains were all read from a single sample in a study of blood T cell repertoires in COVID-19. TCRdb's table, derived via immunoSEQ multiplex PCR, lists solely in-frame clones and lacks some. Counted here are fewer than 350,000 clones, 75% to 90% occurring once; the ten biggest clones make up approximately 14%. The source material was peripheral blood. Receptor source: a woman between 70 and 85 years old with COVID-19, enrolled during active disease.

The rearrangement joins TRBV2 to TRBJ1-2, with D unresolved. This CDR3 is 15 amino acids long. The V end was cut by 1 base, the J end by 4 bases, with 13 bases between. Per germline, CDR1 SNHLY and CDR2 FYNNEI. In nucleotides, the CDR3 is TGTGCCAGCAGTGAAGAGAGCGGTTTCTCCTATGGCTACACCTTC. This encodes CASSEESGFSYGYTF.

The J gene is TRBJ1-2, the V gene TRBV9; tentative D call: TRBD1 (5 bases). The V end was cut by 3 bases, the J end by 5 bases, with 17 bases between. The CDR3 is 15 amino acids. The V gene's germline CDR1 is SGDLS and CDR2 YYNGEE. CDR3 loop: CASSGQSSGGYGYTF. The CDR3 DNA is TGTGCCAGCAGCGGACAGAGTAGCGGGGGGTATGGCTACACCTTC.

The gene calls are TRBV27 and TRBJ1-3, with 9 bases identical to TRBD1. CDR1 is MNHEY and CDR2 is SMNVEV in the germline V gene (reference sequence). This CDR3 has 14 residues. J was trimmed by 4 bases and V by 10 bases; bases with no gene match: 8. Here the CDR3 reads CATKGTGLGNTIYF. Written as DNA, the CDR3 is TGTGCCACCAAAGGGACAGGGTTAGGAAACACCATATATTTT.

This chain joins TRBV6-5 and TRBJ1-6, with TRBD1 matching over 9 bases. The trim removed 6 bases at V and 6 bases at J, leaving 6 bases unmatched. The CDR3 contains 15 residues. Germline V gives CDR1 MNHEY, CDR2 SVGAGI. CDR3 region: CASRRDRASNSPLHF. The CDR3 coding sequence is TGTGCCAGCAGGAGGGACAGGGCTAGTAATTCACCCCTCCACTTT.

This chain connects TRBV18 to TRBJ2-7; 9 nucleotides line up with TRBD1. Trimming removed 3 bases from V and 3 bases from J; junction bases left unmatched: 6. Germline V gives CDR1 KGHSH, CDR2 LQKENI. The CDR3 has 15 amino acids. CDR3 sequence (DNA): TGTGCCAGCTCACCTGGACAGGGGCCGTACTACGAGCAGTACTTC. This gives the protein CASSPGQGPYYEQYF.

The chain has TRBV6-6 and TRBJ2-1, with D possibly being TRBD2 (6 bases). The CDR3 extends over 12 amino acids. Germline V gives CDR1 MNHNY, CDR2 SVGAGI (reference sequence). V lost 11 bases and J lost 4, with 12 bases in between. CDR3 nucleotides: TGTGCCGTCCGGGACTCATACAATGAGCAGTTCTTC. Protein product: CAVRDSYNEQFF.

V usage is TRBV5-6 and J usage is TRBJ2-1; 10 nucleotides agree with TRBD2. This CDR3 has 16 amino acids. With V trimmed by 3 bases and J by 2 bases, 5 bases remained unmatched. Germline CDR1 SGHDT, CDR2 YYEEEE. This CDR3 is CASSSIAGGTYNEQFF. DNA for the CDR3: TGTGCCAGCAGCTCAATAGCGGGGGGTACCTACAATGAGCAGTTCTTC.

Worth noting for this clone: The germline gene is not matched at one end of the junction; a read error may be the cause. V is TRBV6-6 and J is TRBJ1-6; D is unclear. The CDR3 spans 13 residues. Germline assignment: CDR1 MNHNY and CDR2 SVGAGI (reference sequence). Written as DNA, the CDR3 is TGTGCCAGCAGTAACTCCCCGGAGGCACCCCTCCACTTT. It yields the protein CASSNSPEAPLHF.

The chain combines TRBV5-1 with TRBJ2-7, with D possibly TRBD1 on 6 matching bases. V was trimmed by 3 bases and J by 4 bases, leaving 8 bases between them. The CDR3 length is 12 residues. Looked up from germline, CDR1 is SGHRS and CDR2 is YFSETQ. The chain's CDR3 is CASSSGAYEQYF. CDR3 DNA: TGCGCCAGCAGCTCAGGGGCGTACGAGCAGTACTTC.

The chain couples TRBV10-3 to TRBJ2-7, with 8 bases identical to TRBD1. Germline values: CDR1 ENHRY, CDR2 SYGVKD. The CDR3 runs 16 residues. V was pared by 5 bases and J by 1 base, with 10 bases of the junction left unmatched. CDR3 residues: CAISYPGQGSSYEQYF. The CDR3, as DNA: TGTGCCATCAGTTATCCCGGACAGGGAAGTTCCTACGAGCAGTACTTC.

This sequence joins TRBV6-1 and TRBJ2-7; no clear D. The CDR3 sequence is 12 residues long. The V gene's germline CDR1 is MNHNS and CDR2 SASEGT. The germline V and J ends were trimmed by 2 bases and 9 bases, with 11 bases remaining between them. The CDR3 is CASSETVPTQYF. In nucleotides, the CDR3 is TGTGCCAGCAGTGAAACGGTACCCACGCAGTACTTC.

The genes are TRBV7-3 and TRBJ2-1; 13 bases are shared with TRBD2. Germline trimming cut 5 bases from V and 5 bases from J; bases unmatched to any gene: 9. The CDR3 length is 17 residues. Per the germline V gene, CDR1 is SGHTA and CDR2 is FQGTGA. The CDR3 bases are TGTGCCAGCAGCCTTTACTCGGGACTAGCGGGGAACAATGAGCAGTTCTTC. The encoded protein is CASSLYSGLAGNNEQFF.

The gene calls are TRBV12-3 or TRBV12-4 and TRBJ1-2; D is uncertain. The ends were cut back, 1 base at V and 3 bases at J, with 6 bases in the middle. The CDR3 consists of 13 residues. The CDR3, as DNA: TGTGCCAGCAGTTTAGGCATAGACTATGGCTACACCTTC. Its protein is CASSLGIDYGYTF.

This chain connects TRBV9 to TRBJ1-1, with D tentatively TRBD1 (6 bases). Trimming pared 3 bases from V and 4 bases from J, leaving 13 bases between. The CDR3 sequence is 14 residues long. The germline CDR1 and CDR2 sequences are SGDLS and YYNGEE. The chain's CDR3 is CASSGRQAGTEAFF. Here the CDR3 DNA reads TGTGCCAGCAGCGGTAGACAGGCCGGCACTGAAGCTTTCTTT.

The V gene is TRBV9, the J gene TRBJ1-4; 8 bases line up with TRBD1. The V gene end was trimmed by 0 bases and the J gene end by 8 bases; junction bases not matched to a gene: 6. This CDR3 is built from 15 residues. Germline CDR1 SGDLS, CDR2 YYNGEE. The DNA for the CDR3 is TGTGCCAGCAGCGTAGGGTCAGGGGGCGACGAAAAACTGTTTTTT. Translation: CASSVGSGGDEKLFF. Complete variable domain (other parts from reference TRBV9 and TRBJ1-4): DSGVTQTPKHLITATGQRVTLRCSPRSGDLSVYWYQQSLDQGLQFLIQYYNGEERAKGNILERFSAQQFPDLHSELNLSSLELGDSALYFCASSVGSGGDEKLFFGSGTQLSVL.

The V and J genes are TRBV5-1 and TRBJ2-2, with TRBD1 matching 7 bases. Per germline, CDR1 SGHRS and CDR2 YFSETQ. J lost 6 bases, V lost 4 bases, and 6 bases had no gene match. The CDR3 is made up of 14 amino acids. The CDR3 here is CASSQLTGPGELFF. The CDR3 DNA reads TGCGCCAGCAGCCAACTGACAGGGCCCGGGGAGCTGTTTTTT.

This sequence joins TRBV10-3 and TRBJ2-5; TRBD1 matches at 7 bases. There are 13 residues in the CDR3. Germline CDR1 is ENHRY and CDR2 is SYGVKD. V lost 4 bases to trimming and J lost 4 bases; unmatched junction nucleotides: 3. CDR3 bases: TGTGCCATCAGTGTAAACAGGGGAGAGACCCAGTACTTC. It yields the protein CAISVNRGETQYF.

The chain's CDR3 is CATSDPTGFYGYTF. CDR3 coding DNA: TGTGCCACCAGTGACCCGACAGGGTTCTATGGCTACACCTTC. The chain links TRBV24-1 to TRBJ1-2; 7 bases agree with TRBD1. The germline CDR1 and CDR2 sequences are KGHDR and SFDVKD. The CDR3 has 14 residues. Losses at the gene ends were 4 bases for V and 4 bases for J; bases not matched to a gene: 5.

As concerns this clone: The sample contains more than one DNA sequence encoding this CDR3. The chain links TRBV12-3 or TRBV12-4 to TRBJ2-5, with D possibly matching TRBD1 (7 bases). The V end was cut by 5 bases, the J end by 5 bases, with 9 bases between. The CDR3 is made up of 12 amino acids. This chain's CDR3 is CASSPGGETQYF. As DNA, the CDR3 is TGTGCCAGCAGTCCAGGGGGGGAGACCCAGTACTTC.

CDR3 DNA: TGTGCCAGTAGTCCCAGCGGGGAGACCTACGAGCAGTACTTC. Protein: CASSPSGETYEQYF. This chain links TRBV19 with TRBJ2-7; 7 nucleotides match TRBD2. Germline trimming cut 5 bases from V and 2 bases from J; bases unmatched to any gene: 6. The CDR3 spans 14 residues. Germline V gene sequence: CDR1 LNHDA, CDR2 SQIVND (reference sequence).

The gene calls are TRBV6-5 and TRBJ2-1; D is perhaps TRBD2 (5 bases). The CDR3 spans 15 residues. The V gene's germline CDR1 is MNHEY and CDR2 SVGAGI. V was clipped by 7 bases and J by 4 bases, with 17 bases between them. The CDR3 DNA is TGTGCCAGCACATCCGGGAACTATTTGTACAATGAGCAGTTCTTC. It encodes CASTSGNYLYNEQFF.

The V gene is TRBV27, the J gene TRBJ2-6; 10 positions match TRBD1. Germline assignment: CDR1 MNHEY and CDR2 SMNVEV (reference sequence). The CDR3 sequence is 18 residues long. With 3 bases clipped from V and 1 base from J, the junction kept 6 bases outside the gene matches. CDR3 amino acids: CASSLVGTGVSGANVLTF. In DNA, the CDR3 is TGTGCCAGCAGTTTGGTGGGGACAGGGGTTTCTGGGGCCAACGTCCTGACTTTC.

The chain combines TRBV24-1 with TRBJ1-2; D may be TRBD1 (6 bases). Germline CDR1 reads KGHDR; CDR2 reads SFDVKD. CDR3 length: 13 residues. V lost 3 bases and J 10 bases, leaving 14 bases between the germline ends. CDR3 loop: CATSDVNRVDYTF. CDR3 DNA: TGTGCCACCAGTGATGTTAACAGGGTGGACTACACCTTC.

The chain couples TRBV18 to TRBJ2-7, with TRBD1 matching over 8 bases. CDR1 and CDR2 from the germline V gene are KGHSH and LQKENI. V lost 4 bases and J lost 6; bases outside the gene matches: 14. There are 16 residues in the CDR3. Written as DNA, the CDR3 is TGTGCCAGCTCACGATTCTCCGCTGGACAGGGAACCGAGCAGTACTTC. It yields the protein CASSRFSAGQGTEQYF. The full variable domain, completed using reference TRBV18 and TRBJ2-7, is NAGVMQNPRHLVRRRGQEARLRCSPMKGHSHVYWYRQLPEEGLKFMVYLQKENIIDESGMPKERFSAEFPKEGPSILRIQQVVRGDSAAYFCASSRFSAGQGTEQYFGPGTRLTVT.

The chain employs TRBV5-6 and TRBJ1-5, with D perhaps TRBD1 (5 bases). Trimming stripped 0 bases from V and 5 bases from J, with 15 bases between. The CDR3 runs to 16 residues. Germline CDR1 is SGHDT and CDR2 is YYEEEE. CDR3 DNA: TGTGCCAGCAGCTTGGGGCGGGGGAACAGCGATCAGCCCCAGCATTTT. Protein: CASSLGRGNSDQPQHF.

The gene calls are TRBV10-3 and TRBJ1-1; TRBD1 matches 7 bases. Germline loops: CDR1 ENHRY, CDR2 SYGVKD. CDR3 length equals 15 residues. The V segment lost 7 bases and the J segment 1 base; nucleotides outside the gene matches: 9. The CDR3 nucleotides read TGTGCCATCAACAATGGACAGGCGGAGAACACTGAAGCTTTCTTT. Protein: CAINNGQAENTEAFF.

The chain combines TRBV28 with TRBJ2-7; 9 bases agree with TRBD2. The J segment lost 1 base and the V segment lost 4 bases, leaving 8 bases of the junction unmatched. This CDR3 has 16 residues. CDR1 and CDR2 from the germline V gene are MDHEN and SYDVKM. CDR3 nucleotides: TGTGCCAGCAGTTCGCGGGGGGGTCGTAGTTCCTACGAGCAGTACTTC. It encodes CASSSRGGRSSYEQYF.

The chain combines TRBV7-9 with TRBJ2-3; a weak D match, TRBD1 (6 bases). V was clipped by 4 bases and J by 0 bases, with 17 bases between them. Per the germline V gene, CDR1 is SEHNR and CDR2 is FQNEAQ (reference sequence). The CDR3 is 17 residues long. This chain's CDR3 is CASSSNLLGASTDTQYF. DNA for the CDR3: TGTGCCAGCAGCTCCAACCTTCTGGGGGCTAGCACAGATACGCAGTATTTT.